This entry lists 30 T cell receptor beta chains sequenced from one sample in a study of cytomegalovirus exposure and HLA in healthy donors. Both 60 Vbeta primers and 13 Jbeta primers went into the PCR. Produced via immunoSEQ multiplex PCR; TCRdb's table is partial and in-frame only. The sample lists over 150,000 clones, 71% seen once, with roughly 3% in the top ten. The sample taken for sequencing was PBMCs. Receptor source: a young woman in good health and CMV-seronegative.

On this clone itself: One junction end disagrees with the germline gene, perhaps due to a read error. The chain links TRBV6-1 to TRBJ2-1; D is uncertain. Germline CDR1 and CDR2: MNHNS and SASEGT. The CDR3 sequence is 10 residues long. CDR3 sequence reads: CASRTELHIF. The CDR3 DNA is TGTGCCAGCAGGACTGAACTTCATATCTTC.

The gene calls are TRBV14 and TRBJ1-2, with a tentative D call TRBD1 (5 bases). The CDR3 runs 13 residues. With 1 base removed from V and 5 bases from J, the gap between germline ends came to 8 bases. Germline lookup yields CDR1 SGHDN and CDR2 FVKESK. CDR3 in DNA: TGTGCCAGCAGCCAAGGGGGCAGATATGGCTACACCTTC. Amino acid sequence: CASSQGGRYGYTF.

A single count supports this clone. This chain uses TRBV5-6 with TRBJ2-5, with D perhaps TRBD2 (5 bases). Looked up from germline, CDR1 is SGHDT and CDR2 is YYEEEE. This CDR3 has 15 amino acids. V shed 2 bases and J shed 5 bases, with 16 bases lying between them. CDR3 sequence: CASSFGSGRDETQYF. CDR3 sequence (DNA): TGTGCCAGCAGCTTCGGCAGTGGGAGAGATGAGACCCAGTACTTC.

V gene TRBV10-3 combines with J gene TRBJ1-6, with D possibly TRBD1 on 6 matching bases. Germline V gene lookup returns CDR1 ENHRY and CDR2 SYGVKD. This CDR3 is 13 amino acids long. V lost 4 bases to trimming and J lost 5 bases, with 6 bases between them. The CDR3 here is CAISGDNNSPLHF. CDR3 coding DNA: TGTGCCATCAGTGGGGACAATAATTCACCCCTCCACTTT.

The chain uses TRBV7-8 and TRBJ2-2; D might be TRBD2 (6 bases). The CDR3 spans 16 residues. The V end lost 5 bases, the J end lost 5 bases, and 18 bases lay between the germline ends. Germline CDR1 is SGHVS and CDR2 is FQNEAQ. The CDR3 coding sequence is TGTGCCAGCAGCCCCCTCGGCGGGATCGGGACCGGGGAGCTGTTTTTT. Its translation is CASSPLGGIGTGELFF.

CDR3 region: CASSAPGLYRLSSTDTQYF. As DNA, the CDR3 is TGTGCCAGCAGCGCGCCGGGACTCTACCGCCTATCTAGCACAGATACGCAGTATTTT. The chain carries TRBV11-2 and TRBJ2-3, with D tentatively TRBD2 (6 bases). V lost 5 bases to trimming and J lost 0 bases, with 24 bases between them. The CDR3 sequence is 19 residues long. Germline V CDR1 and CDR2: SGHAT, FQNNGV.

The chain links TRBV9 to TRBJ1-5; 8 positions match TRBD1. This CDR3 comprises 14 residues. In germline, CDR1 is SGDLS, CDR2 YYNGEE. After removal of 4 bases from V and 5 bases from J, the junction contained 5 bases not matched to a gene. The CDR3 reads CASSRTGGDQPQHF. CDR3 in DNA: TGTGCCAGCAGCAGAACAGGGGGGGATCAGCCCCAGCATTTT.

Only a few counts were recorded for this clone. V usage is TRBV7-2 and J usage is TRBJ2-3; D perhaps matches TRBD1 (7 bases). CDR3 length: 15 amino acids. The germline V gene has CDR1 SGHTA and CDR2 FQGNSA. V lost 2 bases and J lost 0, with 9 bases in between. CDR3 in amino acids: CASSLQGGSTDTQYF. The CDR3 nucleotides are TGTGCCAGCAGCTTACAGGGGGGTAGCACAGATACGCAGTATTTT.

The rearrangement uses TRBV6-5 and TRBJ2-1; tentatively, D is TRBD2 (5 bases). The V and J ends lost 11 bases and 1 base respectively, with 18 bases between them. This CDR3 has 15 amino acids. Germline CDR1 reads MNHEY; CDR2 reads SVGAGI. The DNA for the CDR3 is TGTGCCGTAAGTGCAGCGGAGAAATCCTACAATGAGCAGTTCTTC. Amino acids: CAVSAAEKSYNEQFF.

This clone was seen a handful of times. V and J are TRBV10-2 and TRBJ1-1; possible D gene TRBD1, 6 bases. The V end was cut by 8 bases, the J end by 7 bases, with 20 bases between. From germline, CDR1 is WSHSY and CDR2 SAAADI. The CDR3 runs 14 residues. In nucleotides, the CDR3 is TGCGCCAGCTCCTTCGAAGGGGGAAAGTTTGAAGCTTTCTTT. It specifies CASSFEGGKFEAFF.

The V call is TRBV9, the J call TRBJ1-6, with D unclear. Germline V gene lookup returns CDR1 SGDLS and CDR2 YYNGEE. Deletions cut 0 bases from V and 3 bases from J, with 10 bases between. The CDR3 extends over 16 amino acids. The CDR3 region has the DNA TGTGCCAGCAGCGTAGGGCCACAGATCTATAATTCACCCCTCCACTTT. It specifies CASSVGPQIYNSPLHF.

This chain uses TRBV18 with TRBJ2-5, with 8 bases identical to TRBD2. Germline V CDR1 and CDR2: KGHSH, LQKENI. This CDR3 region has 14 residues. Trimming took 3 bases from V and 4 from J; bases not matched to a gene: 4. The CDR3 spells CASSPREGRETQYF. In DNA form, the CDR3 reads TGTGCCAGCTCACCTCGGGAGGGGAGAGAGACCCAGTACTTC. Full variable domain (remainder filled in from reference TRBV18 and TRBJ2-5): NAGVMQNPRHLVRRRGQEARLRCSPMKGHSHVYWYRQLPEEGLKFMVYLQKENIIDESGMPKERFSAEFPKEGPSILRIQQVVRGDSAAYFCASSPREGRETQYFGPGTRLLVL.

The chain uses TRBV4-2 and TRBJ1-1, with D perhaps TRBD1 (6 bases). CDR1 and CDR2 from the germline V gene are LGHNA and YNFKEQ. V shed 3 bases and J shed 2 bases, with 13 bases lying between them. The CDR3 runs 15 residues. The CDR3 here is CASSHGTQANTEAFF. The CDR3 DNA reads TGTGCCAGCAGCCACGGGACACAAGCTAACACTGAAGCTTTCTTT.

This clone was recorded a few times. The gene calls are TRBV9 and TRBJ2-5; TRBD1 matches 7 bases. Germline-derived CDR1 and CDR2 are SGDLS and YYNGEE. The CDR3 covers 14 residues. Trimming removed 2 bases from V and 2 bases from J; junction bases left unmatched: 3. CDR3: CASSVEGAQETQYF. The CDR3 bases are TGTGCCAGCAGCGTCGAGGGGGCTCAAGAGACCCAGTACTTC.

V gene TRBV4-2 combines with J gene TRBJ2-2; a possible D gene is TRBD2 (5 bases). This CDR3 contains 16 residues. The V and J ends lost 0 bases and 7 bases respectively, with 15 bases between them. The germline V gene has CDR1 LGHNA and CDR2 YNFKEQ. This CDR3 reads CASSQEVEGRNGELFF. CDR3 DNA: TGTGCCAGCAGCCAAGAGGTCGAGGGTCGTAACGGGGAGCTGTTTTTT.

The chain joins TRBV28 to TRBJ2-7; TRBD1 agrees at 8 bases. With V trimmed by 4 bases and J by 2 bases, 4 bases remained unmatched. The length of the CDR3 is 14 residues. Germline V lookup: CDR1 MDHEN, CDR2 SYDVKM. In DNA form, the CDR3 reads TGTGCCAGCAGTTACCCAGGGGGCCCCTACGAGCAGTACTTC. Protein product: CASSYPGGPYEQYF.

This clone was seen more than once but under ten times. The chain carries TRBV27 and TRBJ2-3; 7 nucleotides match TRBD2. The germline V gene encodes CDR1 MNHEY and CDR2 SMNVEV (reference sequence). V dropped 5 bases and J dropped 4; count of bases not matched to a gene: 9. The CDR3 loop spans 15 amino acids. In DNA form, the CDR3 reads TGTGCCAGCAGTCACCCTTCGGGGGGAGCAGATACGCAGTATTTT. Translating it yields CASSHPSGGADTQYF.

V usage is TRBV25-1 and J usage is TRBJ1-6, with a weak D call TRBD1 (6 bases). CDR3 size: 17 residues. Germline lookup yields CDR1 MGHDK and CDR2 SYGVNS. V was shortened by 1 base and J by 2 bases, with 12 bases between the two germline ends. The CDR3 loop is CASSEWGPSAYNSPLHF. The CDR3 DNA reads TGTGCCAGCAGTGAATGGGGGCCCTCGGCCTATAATTCACCCCTCCACTTT.

The chain joins TRBV18 to TRBJ1-5; D gene ambiguous. V was trimmed by 2 bases and J by 0 bases, leaving 11 bases between them. There are 16 residues in the CDR3. Germline values: CDR1 KGHSH, CDR2 LQKENI. The CDR3 here is CASSPEYTYSNQPQHF. CDR3 DNA: TGTGCCAGCTCACCAGAATACACATATAGCAATCAGCCCCAGCATTTT.

The chain carries TRBV5-6 and TRBJ1-6, with TRBD1 matching over 9 bases. Germline CDR1 reads SGHDT; CDR2 reads YYEEEE. This CDR3 contains 13 residues. V lost 5 bases to trimming and J lost 10 bases; unmatched junction nucleotides: 4. The CDR3 nucleotides read TGTGCCAGCAGGGGACAGGGCGGCTCACCCCTCCACTTT. Translation gives CASRGQGGSPLHF.

The V and J genes are TRBV9 and TRBJ1-5; 8 bases are a match to TRBD1. The V segment lost 0 bases and the J segment 6 bases; nucleotides outside the gene matches: 5. The CDR3 covers 15 residues. Germline assignment: CDR1 SGDLS and CDR2 YYNGEE. Written as DNA, the CDR3 is TGTGCCAGCAGCGTAGAGGGGACAGGAGGTCAGCCCCAGCATTTT. Its protein product is CASSVEGTGGQPQHF. Full variable domain (outside the CDR3, taken from reference TRBV9 and TRBJ1-5): DSGVTQTPKHLITATGQRVTLRCSPRSGDLSVYWYQQSLDQGLQFLIQYYNGEERAKGNILERFSAQQFPDLHSELNLSSLELGDSALYFCASSVEGTGGQPQHFGDGTRLSIL.

The chain combines TRBV18 with TRBJ2-1; D might be TRBD2 (7 bases). The CDR3 runs 15 residues. Between the trimmed V and J ends, which lost 6 bases and 4 bases, there was a span of 16 bases. Per the germline V gene, CDR1 is KGHSH and CDR2 is LQKENI. The CDR3 loop is CASSDLGGGYNEQFF. The CDR3 DNA sequence: TGTGCCAGCTCGGATCTAGGGGGGGGTTACAATGAGCAGTTCTTC.

CDR3 protein: CASSQAEGLAGGPSSLETQYF. In nucleotides, the CDR3 is TGCGCCAGCAGCCAGGCAGAAGGACTAGCGGGAGGGCCGTCATCTTTAGAGACCCAGTACTTC. The rearrangement uses TRBV4-3 and TRBJ2-5; 15 positions agree with TRBD2. The V segment lost 3 bases and the J segment 4 bases; nucleotides outside the gene matches: 18. CDR1 is LGHNA, CDR2 YSLEER, per germline. The CDR3 spans 21 residues.

A few counts support this clone. The chain couples TRBV6-5 to TRBJ2-5; D is possibly TRBD1 (5 bases). The J call is doubtful: the DNA matches TRBJ2-7 better. Germline CDR1 reads MNHEY; CDR2 reads SVGAGI. The CDR3 runs to 14 residues. CDR3: CASSYSRGWYEQYF. Written as DNA, the CDR3 is TGTGCCAGCAGTTACAGTAGGGGCTGGTACGAGCAGTACTTC.

The CDR3 DNA sequence: TGCGCCAGCAGCCACCCCAGGGGGCTGGATGGCTACACCTTC. Translated, it gives CASSHPRGLDGYTF. The V gene is TRBV4-1, the J gene TRBJ1-2; 8 nucleotides match TRBD1. This CDR3 is 14 amino acids long. The J segment lost 6 bases and the V segment lost 3 bases, leaving 6 bases of the junction unmatched. Germline CDR1 is MGHRA and CDR2 is YSYEKL.

V and J are TRBV18 and TRBJ2-3, with 11 bases lining up with TRBD2. Germline V CDR1 and CDR2: KGHSH, LQKENI. The CDR3 has 16 amino acids. Trimming took 3 bases from V and 3 from J; bases not matched to a gene: 5. The CDR3 DNA reads as TGTGCCAGCTCACCTCTAGCGGGGGGTCGGACAGATACGCAGTATTTT. It specifies CASSPLAGGRTDTQYF. Full variable domain (rest looked up from reference TRBV18 and TRBJ2-3): NAGVMQNPRHLVRRRGQEARLRCSPMKGHSHVYWYRQLPEEGLKFMVYLQKENIIDESGMPKERFSAEFPKEGPSILRIQQVVRGDSAAYFCASSPLAGGRTDTQYFGPGTRLTVL.

J is TRBJ1-2 and V is TRBV7-9, with TRBD1 as a possible D gene (5 bases). CDR1 and CDR2 from the germline V gene are SEHNR and FQNEAQ (reference sequence). The V end was cut by 2 bases, the J end by 8 bases, with 18 bases between. This CDR3 is 15 amino acids long. CDR3 nucleotide sequence: TGTGCCAGCAGCTTATCTCCCAGGGACTTCGGGGGCTACACCTTC. It yields the protein CASSLSPRDFGGYTF.

V and J are TRBV7-8 and TRBJ2-3, with 9 bases fitting TRBD2. CDR1 SGHVS and CDR2 FQNEAQ come from the germline V gene. This CDR3 is built from 15 residues. Trimming at V came to 0 bases and at J to 6 bases, leaving 4 bases not matched to a gene. The CDR3 region is CASSLASGRRDTQYF. CDR3 nucleotides: TGTGCCAGCAGCTTAGCAAGCGGGAGGCGGGATACGCAGTATTTT.

The chain uses TRBV19 and TRBJ2-7, with a weak D call TRBD2 (5 bases). V lost 5 bases, J lost 4 bases, and 21 bases lay in between. The germline V gene has CDR1 LNHDA and CDR2 SQIVND (reference sequence). This CDR3 spans 16 amino acids. CDR3 sequence: CASSVRRPSLIYEQYF. In nucleotides, the CDR3 is TGTGCCAGTAGTGTCCGGAGGCCCTCATTGATATACGAGCAGTACTTC.

The chain links TRBV4-1 to TRBJ2-2; 10 bases are a match to TRBD2. The CDR3 covers 16 residues. The ends lost 0 bases at V and 7 bases at J; junction bases unmatched: 5. Germline lookup yields CDR1 MGHRA and CDR2 YSYEKL. The DNA for the CDR3 is TGCGCCAGCAGCCAAGAGCCAGCGGGAGGGGTCGGGGAGCTGTTTTTT. Translating gives CASSQEPAGGVGELFF.